Detailed here is one T cell receptor beta chain. These data originate in a study of shared clonotypes between healthy human individuals. Between the trimmed V and J ends, which lost 4 bases and 7 bases, there was a span of 20 bases. Germline CDR1 is SGHDT and CDR2 is YYEEEE. The CDR3 extends over 15 amino acids. Method: immunoSEQ multiplex PCR; TCRdb's copy keeps in-frame clones and lacks some. The table lists millions of clones, roughly 93% of them singletons. V gene TRBV5-6 combines with J gene TRBJ1-2; D gene unclear. What was sequenced was naive CD4+ T cells from PBMCs. Noted subset: CD45RA+ positively selected. This receptor was obtained from a young man in good health. Some clones in this sample may be carry-over from other donors' samples. This chain's CDR3 is CASSLLAAQGSGYTF. In DNA form, the CDR3 reads TGTGCCAGCAGCCTGCTGGCGGCCCAAGGGAGTGGCTACACCTTC.